This T cell receptor beta chain was recovered during a study of early T cells in non-severe SARS-CoV-2 infection. Whole-study context: Chains stayed unpaired after sequencing of bulk RNA from unsorted whole blood. Notes on the study in general: Anti-spike CD8 specificities were favored by VDJdb matching, whose results missed private and CD4 specificities.

This clonotype was recorded at least ten times. Its antigen remains unidentified. Individual cDNA molecules were tagged with unique molecular identifiers. TCRdb ran MiXCR on the 5' RACE reads and lists one entry per CDR3 protein. The sample lists about 81,000 distinct CDR3 sequences, about 6.5% occurring once. V lost 2 bases and J lost 0, with 15 bases in between. The length of the CDR3 is 17 residues. The V gene's germline CDR1 is SGHTA and CDR2 FQGNSA. The sample consisted of whole blood. The chain recombines TRBV7-2 with TRBJ2-3; a weak D match, TRBD1 (5 bases). This receptor was taken from an adult who was a healthcare worker with PCR-confirmed SARS-CoV-2 infection or an uninfected control (not recorded which). CDR3 nucleotides: TGTGCCAGCAGCTTACGTGCAGGGATTTCTAGCACAGATACGCAGTATTTT. This gives the protein CASSLRAGISSTDTQYF.